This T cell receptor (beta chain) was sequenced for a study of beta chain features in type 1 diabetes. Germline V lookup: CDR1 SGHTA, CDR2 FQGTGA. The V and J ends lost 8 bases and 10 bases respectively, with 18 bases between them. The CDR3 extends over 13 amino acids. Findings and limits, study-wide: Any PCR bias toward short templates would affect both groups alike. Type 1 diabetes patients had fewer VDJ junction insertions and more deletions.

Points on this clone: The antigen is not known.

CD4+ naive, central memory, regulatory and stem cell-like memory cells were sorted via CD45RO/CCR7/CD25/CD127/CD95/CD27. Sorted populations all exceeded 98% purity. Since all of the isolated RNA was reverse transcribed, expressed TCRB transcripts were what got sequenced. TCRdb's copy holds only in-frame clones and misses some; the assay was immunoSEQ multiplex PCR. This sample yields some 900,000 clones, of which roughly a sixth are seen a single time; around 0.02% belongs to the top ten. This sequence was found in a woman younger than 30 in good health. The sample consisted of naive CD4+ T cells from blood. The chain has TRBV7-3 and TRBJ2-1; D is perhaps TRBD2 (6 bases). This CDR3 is CASAGRPQEEQFF. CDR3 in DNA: TGTGCCAGCGCGGGACGTCCCCAAGAGGAGCAGTTCTTC.